Given below is one T cell receptor (beta chain) in context. Its antigen is as yet unknown. For TCR beta, libraries came from quantitative 5'-RACE with molecular barcodes. TCRdb redid the calling of the 5' RACE reads with MiXCR, one entry per CDR3 protein. The sample carries 200,000 to 250,000 distinct CDR3 sequences, approximately 20% recorded once. The sample comes from a study of CD8 T cells in ankylosing spondylitis. Germline V gene lookup returns CDR1 MDHEN and CDR2 SYDVKM. The CDR3 consists of 16 residues. Between the trimmed V and J ends, which lost 6 bases and 2 bases, there was a span of 18 bases. Study-level findings and limits: Blood from ankylosing spondylitis patients appeared to carry a characteristic roughly eight-variant TCR beta motif. According to the report, clones linked to the disease were significantly enriched in matched synovial fluid samples taken from ankylosing spondylitis patients. Within peripheral blood, clones linked to disease were CD8+ and relatively rare. Certain motif variants had earlier been reported in reactive arthritis synovial fluid and blood.

The receptor's source is a male donor with ankylosing spondylitis. The chain has TRBV28 and TRBJ2-3; D is possibly TRBD1 or TRBD2 (5 bases each). Sequences were obtained from blood, either unsorted or a sorted T cell fraction (not recorded which). CDR3 loop: CASRHLRAGITDTQYF. The CDR3 DNA reads as TGTGCCAGCAGACACCTGAGGGCAGGGATCACAGATACGCAGTATTTT.